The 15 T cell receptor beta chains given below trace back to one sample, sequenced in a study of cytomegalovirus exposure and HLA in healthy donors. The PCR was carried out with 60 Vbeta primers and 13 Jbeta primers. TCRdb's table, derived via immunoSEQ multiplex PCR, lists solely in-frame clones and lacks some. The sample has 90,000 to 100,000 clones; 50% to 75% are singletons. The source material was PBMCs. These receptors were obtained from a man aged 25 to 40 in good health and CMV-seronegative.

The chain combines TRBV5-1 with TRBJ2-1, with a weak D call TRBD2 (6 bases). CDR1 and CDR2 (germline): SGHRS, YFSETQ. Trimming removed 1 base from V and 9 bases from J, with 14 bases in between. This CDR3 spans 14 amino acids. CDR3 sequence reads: CASSLSVGGAEQFF. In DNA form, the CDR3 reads TGCGCCAGCAGCTTGAGTGTGGGAGGAGCTGAGCAGTTCTTC.

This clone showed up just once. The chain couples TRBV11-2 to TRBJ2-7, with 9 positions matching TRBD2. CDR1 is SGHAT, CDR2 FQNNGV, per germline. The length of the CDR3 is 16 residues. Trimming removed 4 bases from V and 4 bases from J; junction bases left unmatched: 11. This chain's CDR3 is CASSSIAGVSVYEQYF. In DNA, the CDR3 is TGTGCCAGCAGCTCTATAGCGGGAGTTAGTGTTTACGAGCAGTACTTC. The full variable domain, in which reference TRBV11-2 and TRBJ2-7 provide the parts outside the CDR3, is EAGVAQSPRYKIIEKRQSVAFWCNPISGHATLYWYQQILGQGPKLLIQFQNNGVVDDSQLPKDRFSAERLKGVDSTLKIQPAKLEDSAVYLCASSSIAGVSVYEQYFGPGTRLTVT.

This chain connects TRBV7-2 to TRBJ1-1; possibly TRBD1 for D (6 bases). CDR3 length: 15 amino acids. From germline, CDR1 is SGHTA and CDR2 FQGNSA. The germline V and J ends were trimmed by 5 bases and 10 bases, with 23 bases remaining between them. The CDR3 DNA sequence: TGTGCCAGCAGCCCCCCAGGGTGGCGGGGGCGCGGAGCTTTCTTT. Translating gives CASSPPGWRGRGAFF. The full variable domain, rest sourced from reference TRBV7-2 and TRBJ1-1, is GAGVSQSPSNKVTEKGKDVELRCDPISGHTALYWYRQSLGQGLEFLIYFQGNSAPDKSGLPSDRFSAERTGGSVSTLTIQRTQQEDSAVYLCASSPPGWRGRGAFFGQGTRLTVV.

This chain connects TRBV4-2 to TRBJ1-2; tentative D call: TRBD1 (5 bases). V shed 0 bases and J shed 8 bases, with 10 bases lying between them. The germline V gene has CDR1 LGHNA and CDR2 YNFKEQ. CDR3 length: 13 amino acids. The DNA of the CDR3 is TGTGCCAGCAGCCAAGACTCAGGGCGAGGCTACACCTTC. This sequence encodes CASSQDSGRGYTF.

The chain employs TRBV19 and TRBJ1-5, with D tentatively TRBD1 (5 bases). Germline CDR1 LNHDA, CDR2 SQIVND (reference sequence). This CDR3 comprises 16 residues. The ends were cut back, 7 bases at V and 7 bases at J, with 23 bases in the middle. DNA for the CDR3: TGTGCCAGTAACGCTCGGGCGACAGACAAGGGGCAGCCCCAGCATTTT. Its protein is CASNARATDKGQPQHF.

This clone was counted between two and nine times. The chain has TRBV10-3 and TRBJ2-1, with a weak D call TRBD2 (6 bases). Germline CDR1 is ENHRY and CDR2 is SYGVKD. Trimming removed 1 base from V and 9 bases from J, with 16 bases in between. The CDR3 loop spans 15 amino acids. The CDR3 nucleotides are TGTGCCATCAGTGAGTGGCGGGACGGAGCTGTTGAGCAGTTCTTC. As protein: CAISEWRDGAVEQFF.

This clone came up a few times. In nucleotides, the CDR3 is TGTGCCAGCAGTTACTCGCGGGAAACAGATACGCAGTATTTT. Translated: CASSYSRETDTQYF. The chain is built from TRBV6-5 and TRBJ2-3, with D possibly being TRBD2 (6 bases). V was pared by 0 bases and J by 3 bases, with 7 bases between. Germline assignment: CDR1 MNHEY and CDR2 SVGAGI. CDR3 length equals 14 residues.

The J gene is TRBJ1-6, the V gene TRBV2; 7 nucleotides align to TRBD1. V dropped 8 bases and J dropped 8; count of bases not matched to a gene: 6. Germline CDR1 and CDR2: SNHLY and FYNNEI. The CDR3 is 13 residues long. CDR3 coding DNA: TGTGCCAGCGGAGATACAGGGGATTCACCCCTCCACTTT. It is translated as CASGDTGDSPLHF.

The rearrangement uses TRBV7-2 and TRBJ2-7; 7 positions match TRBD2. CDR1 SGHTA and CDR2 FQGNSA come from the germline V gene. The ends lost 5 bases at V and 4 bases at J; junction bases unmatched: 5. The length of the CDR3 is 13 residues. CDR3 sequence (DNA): TGTGCCAGCAGCCCTTGGGGGGGTTACGAGCAGTACTTC. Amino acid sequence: CASSPWGGYEQYF.

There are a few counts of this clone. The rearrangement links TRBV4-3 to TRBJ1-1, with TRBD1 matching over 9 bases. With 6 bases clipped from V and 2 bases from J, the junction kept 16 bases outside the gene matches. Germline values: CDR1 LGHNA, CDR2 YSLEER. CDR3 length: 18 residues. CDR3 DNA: TGCGCCAGCAGTCGCATGGGACAGGGCGCGGGGAGAAACACTGAAGCTTTCTTT. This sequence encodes CASSRMGQGAGRNTEAFF.

The CDR3 loop reads CASSLLNSLNTEAFF. In DNA, the CDR3 is TGTGCCAGCAGCTTATTGAACAGCTTGAACACTGAAGCTTTCTTT. The rearrangement links TRBV7-6 to TRBJ1-1; D is ambiguous. V lost 2 bases and J lost 0, with 10 bases in between. The CDR3 runs 15 residues. Germline values: CDR1 SGHVS, CDR2 FNYEAQ. Together with reference TRBV7-6 and TRBJ1-1, the CDR3 gives the full variable domain: GAGVSQSPRYKVTKRGQDVALRCDPISGHVSLYWYRQALGQGPEFLTYFNYEAQQDKSGLPNDRFSAERPEGSISTLTIQRTEQRDSAMYRCASSLLNSLNTEAFFGQGTRLTVV.

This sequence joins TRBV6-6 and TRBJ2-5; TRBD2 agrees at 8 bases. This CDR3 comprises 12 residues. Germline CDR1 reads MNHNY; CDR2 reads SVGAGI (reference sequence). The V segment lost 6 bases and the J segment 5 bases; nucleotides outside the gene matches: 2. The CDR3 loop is CASSREGETQYF. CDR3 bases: TGTGCCAGCAGCCGGGAGGGTGAGACCCAGTACTTC.

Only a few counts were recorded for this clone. The CDR3 nucleotides read TGTGCCAGCAGCTTACCCGGGATCTCCTACGAGCAGTACTTC. It yields the protein CASSLPGISYEQYF. The rearrangement joins TRBV11-2 to TRBJ2-5, with D tentatively TRBD2 (5 bases). The DNA end is a closer match to TRBJ2-7, so the J assignment may be wrong. The germline V gene encodes CDR1 SGHAT and CDR2 FQNNGV. This CDR3 contains 14 residues.

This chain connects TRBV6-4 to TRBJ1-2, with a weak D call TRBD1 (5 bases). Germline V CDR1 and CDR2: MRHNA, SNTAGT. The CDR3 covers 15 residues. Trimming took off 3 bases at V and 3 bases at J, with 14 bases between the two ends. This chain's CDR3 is CASSETLGRDYGYTF. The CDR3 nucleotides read TGTGCCAGCAGTGAGACCCTGGGCAGGGACTATGGCTACACCTTC.

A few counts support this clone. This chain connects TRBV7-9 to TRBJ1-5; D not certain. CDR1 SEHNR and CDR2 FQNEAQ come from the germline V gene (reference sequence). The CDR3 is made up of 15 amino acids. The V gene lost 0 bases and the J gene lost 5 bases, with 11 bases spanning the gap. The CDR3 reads CASSLANGVDQPQHF. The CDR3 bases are TGTGCCAGCAGCTTAGCGAACGGTGTGGATCAGCCCCAGCATTTT.